The 17 T cell receptor beta chains reported below all come from one sample, sequenced in a study of blood T cell repertoires in COVID-19. TCRdb's table, derived via immunoSEQ multiplex PCR, lists solely in-frame clones and lacks some. The sample lists approximately 150,000 clones; around four fifths were seen once. The sequencing input was PBMCs or T cells enriched from blood (not recorded which). These receptors all stem from a woman between 35 and 50 years old who had recovered from COVID-19.

The V gene is TRBV4-1, the J gene TRBJ1-1, with unresolved D. The ends were cut back, 0 bases at V and 5 bases at J, with 13 bases in the middle. Germline V CDR1 and CDR2: MGHRA, YSYEKL. This CDR3 contains 15 residues. The CDR3, as DNA: TGCGCCAGCAGCCAAGACCGAGGCGAGTTTACTGAAGCTTTCTTT. This gives the protein CASSQDRGEFTEAFF.

The chain employs TRBV2 and TRBJ2-1, with 8 bases lining up with TRBD2. The ends lost 2 bases at V and 3 bases at J; junction bases unmatched: 9. CDR1 is SNHLY and CDR2 is FYNNEI in the germline V gene. The CDR3 spans 17 residues. The DNA for the CDR3 is TGTGCCAGCAGTGAACTAGCGGGTCCCCTCGTCTACAATGAGCAGTTCTTC. Translated, it gives CASSELAGPLVYNEQFF. Supplemented by reference TRBV2 and TRBJ2-1, the full variable domain reads EPEVTQTPSHQVTQMGQEVILRCVPISNHLYFYWYRQILGQKVEFLVSFYNNEISEKSEIFDDQFSVERPDGSNFTLKIRSTKLEDSAMYFCASSELAGPLVYNEQFFGPGTRLTVL.

The chain carries TRBV6-2 or TRBV6-3 and TRBJ1-1; 8 bases map to TRBD1. The CDR3 extends over 17 amino acids. The germline V gene has CDR1 MNHEY and CDR2 SVGEGT. Unmatched junction bases numbered 15, after V lost 5 bases and J lost 4 bases. Here the CDR3 DNA reads TGTGCCAGCAGTAAGGGGCCGAACAGGGGGATCAGCACTGAAGCTTTCTTT. Its protein is CASSKGPNRGISTEAFF.

The V and J genes are TRBV6-5 and TRBJ1-2; D remains unclear. CDR3 length: 12 residues. In germline, CDR1 is MNHEY, CDR2 SVGAGI. Trimming shortened V by 6 bases and J by 1 base, and 6 bases separated the two germline ends. The CDR3 sequence: CASSRDNYGYTF. CDR3 bases: TGTGCCAGCAGCCGAGATAACTATGGCTACACCTTC.

The chain employs TRBV19 and TRBJ1-2; D possibly corresponds to TRBD1 (6 bases). V was pared by 5 bases and J by 6 bases, with 22 bases between. The CDR3 contains 16 residues. In germline, CDR1 is LNHDA, CDR2 SQIVND (reference sequence). Here the CDR3 reads CASSSQTGSIGHGYTF. For the CDR3, the DNA is TGTGCCAGTAGTTCCCAGACAGGCAGTATAGGTCATGGCTACACCTTC.

V and J are TRBV5-1 and TRBJ2-3, with 7 bases aligning to TRBD2. This CDR3 is 14 amino acids long. Germline V lookup: CDR1 SGHRS, CDR2 YFSETQ. The V gene end was trimmed by 7 bases and the J gene end by 3 bases; junction bases not matched to a gene: 8. The CDR3 region has the DNA TGCGCCAGCGGGAGGGCCTTAGTAACAGATACGCAGTATTTT. Residues: CASGRALVTDTQYF.

J is TRBJ2-1 and V is TRBV6-5; a weak D match, TRBD1 (7 bases). Germline V gene data show CDR1 as MNHEY and CDR2 as SVGAGI. The V gene lost 2 bases and the J gene lost 10 bases, with 12 bases spanning the gap. CDR3 length: 13 amino acids. CDR3 sequence: CASSYAQGGEQFF. The CDR3, as DNA: TGTGCCAGCAGTTACGCCCAGGGGGGCGAGCAGTTCTTC.

J is TRBJ1-2 and V is TRBV5-5, with D possibly TRBD1 on 6 matching bases. The V gene lost 4 bases and the J gene lost 5 bases, with 18 bases spanning the gap. Germline V lookup: CDR1 SGHKS, CDR2 YYEKEE (reference sequence). The CDR3 length is 15 residues. Here the CDR3 reads CASSINDRTYYGYTF. CDR3 sequence (DNA): TGTGCCAGCAGCATTAATGACAGGACCTATTATGGCTACACCTTC.

The chain joins TRBV3-1 (or the pseudogene TRBV3-2) to TRBJ1-2; possibly TRBD1 for D (6 bases). CDR1 LGHDT and CDR2 YNNKEL come from the germline V gene (reference sequence). V lost 1 base and J 0 bases, leaving 9 bases between the germline ends. The CDR3 consists of 15 residues. The CDR3 DNA follows: TGTGCCAGCAGCCAAGGGGGGCCACCTAACTATGGCTACACCTTC. The encoded protein is CASSQGGPPNYGYTF.

The rearrangement links TRBV14 to TRBJ1-1, with 10 bases fitting TRBD1. The germline V gene has CDR1 SGHDN and CDR2 FVKESK. V shed 5 bases, J shed 0 bases, and the junction held 6 bases outside the gene matches. The CDR3 extends over 16 amino acids. CDR3 nucleotide sequence: TGTGCCAGCAGCGATGGGGACAGGGGATTGAACACTGAAGCTTTCTTT. Protein product: CASSDGDRGLNTEAFF.

This CDR3 reads CASSQRRNTEAFF. The CDR3 nucleotides read TGTGCCAGCAGCCAACGGAGGAACACTGAAGCTTTCTTT. The chain combines TRBV3-1 (or the pseudogene TRBV3-2) with TRBJ1-1; D gene uncertain. The CDR3 runs to 13 residues. Per the germline V gene, CDR1 is LGHDT and CDR2 is YNNKEL (reference sequence). V lost 2 bases, J lost 1 base, and 5 bases lay in between.

The chain is built from TRBV4-1 and TRBJ2-7; 7 nucleotides match TRBD2. This CDR3 region has 19 residues. Germline V gene sequence: CDR1 MGHRA, CDR2 YSYEKL. After removal of 0 bases from V and 3 bases from J, the junction contained 17 bases not matched to a gene. The CDR3 sequence is CASSQDGRKRGELNYEQYF. CDR3 bases: TGCGCCAGCAGCCAAGATGGACGAAAACGGGGGGAGCTAAACTACGAGCAGTACTTC.

The chain employs TRBV13 and TRBJ2-2; TRBD1 aligns across 8 bases. This CDR3 comprises 14 residues. The germline V gene has CDR1 PRHDT and CDR2 FYEKMQ (reference sequence). V was pared by 4 bases and J by 4 bases, with 2 bases of the junction left unmatched. CDR3 sequence reads: CASSSQGGTGELFF. The CDR3 nucleotides read TGTGCCAGCAGCTCACAGGGGGGCACCGGGGAGCTGTTTTTT.

J is TRBJ2-3 and V is TRBV6-5, with D possibly matching TRBD2 (6 bases). V was trimmed by 5 bases and J by 4 bases, leaving 13 bases between them. The CDR3 runs to 14 residues. Germline CDR1 reads MNHEY; CDR2 reads SVGAGI. CDR3 nucleotides: TGTGCCAGCAGTCTCGAACGACTAGCAGATACGCAGTATTTT. Protein sequence: CASSLERLADTQYF.

The genes are TRBV9 and TRBJ2-1; possible D gene TRBD2, 6 bases. The V gene lost 2 bases and the J gene lost 8 bases, with 14 bases spanning the gap. Germline assignment: CDR1 SGDLS and CDR2 YYNGEE. This CDR3 contains 14 residues. CDR3 sequence (DNA): TGTGCCAGCAGCGTGTTCTCTAGCGTGGATGAGCAGTTCTTC. Its translation is CASSVFSSVDEQFF.

The chain is built from TRBV7-3 and TRBJ2-5; D ambiguous. The CDR3 has 12 residues. Germline CDR1 SGHTA, CDR2 FQGTGA. V shed 0 bases and J shed 7 bases, with 6 bases lying between them. The CDR3 is CASSLTRRTQYF. The DNA for the CDR3 is TGTGCCAGCAGCTTAACGAGGAGGACCCAGTACTTC.

The J gene is TRBJ1-1, the V gene TRBV5-4, with 9 bases lining up with TRBD1. V was clipped by 10 bases and J by 5 bases; unmatched bases: 12. The CDR3 consists of 14 residues. CDR1 and CDR2 (germline): SGHNT, YYREEE (reference sequence). CDR3 nucleotide sequence: TGTGCCCTAAATTCTGGACAGGGGCTTACTGAAGCTTTCTTT. Amino acids: CALNSGQGLTEAFF.